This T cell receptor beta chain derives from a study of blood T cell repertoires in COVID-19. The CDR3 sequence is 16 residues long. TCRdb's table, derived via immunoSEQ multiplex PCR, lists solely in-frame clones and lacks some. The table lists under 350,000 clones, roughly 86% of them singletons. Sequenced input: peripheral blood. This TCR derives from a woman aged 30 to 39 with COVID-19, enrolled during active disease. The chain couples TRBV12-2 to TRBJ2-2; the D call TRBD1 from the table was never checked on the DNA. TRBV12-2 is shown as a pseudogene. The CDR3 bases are TGTGCAAGTCGCTTAGTATGGGGGCCCGACACCGGGGAGCTGTTTTTT. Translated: CASRLVWGPDTGELFF.